This T cell receptor beta chain was profiled in a study of blood T cell repertoires in COVID-19. Study in general: Specimens from acute and convalescent COVID-19 originated in the United States, Italy and Spain. From T cells, B-cell-depleted T cells, or PBMCs came the material, which was cDNA or gDNA.

Original data processing: Quantification of nucleated cells was approximated via reference gene primer amplification. Here immunoSEQ multiplex PCR was the method, and the copy in TCRdb shows in-frame clones only, minus some. For V, J and clone size, that table is used; D and trimming come from the DNA. The repertoire holds 150,000 to 200,000 clones, about 77% seen once, with roughly a sixth in the top ten. Each participant's cohort was designated according to participant-reported clinical history. Trimming took 6 bases from V and 1 from J, leaving 10 bases between them. The CDR3 is 14 residues long. Germline V CDR1 and CDR2: MNHNY, SVGAGI (reference sequence).

The sequence derives from a woman in her fifties or sixties with acute COVID-19. Sequenced input: PBMCs or T cells enriched from blood (not recorded which). The chain combines TRBV6-6 with TRBJ1-5; possibly TRBD1 for D (6 bases). CDR3 DNA: TGTGCCAGCAGAGAGGGGGTAAGCAATCAGCCCCAGCATTTT. Protein: CASREGVSNQPQHF.